This T cell receptor beta chain was documented in a study of breast tumors, draining lymph nodes, adjacent tissues. The study's findings and limits: Compared with basal-like, luminal-like tumors shared significantly more repertoire with nontumor tissue. Tumor T cell lymph node origin was a supported hypothesis, not proven. Tumors had less TCR diversity than lymph nodes, more than nontumor tissue.

The table lists this clonotype with a few counts. Its antigen remains unidentified. V lost 6 bases and J 6 bases, leaving 8 bases between the germline ends. CDR3 length equals 12 residues. Germline V gene lookup returns CDR1 MDHEN and CDR2 SYDVKM. Axillary draining lymph nodes of breast cancer patients supplied the node samples. TCRdb itself ran the multiplex PCR reads through MiXCR, one entry per CDR3 protein. The sample consists of around 140,000 distinct CDR3 sequences, 20% to 25% of them appearing once. The chain carries TRBV28 and TRBJ2-2; D remains unclear. The TCR was taken from a female donor with breast cancer. Some clones in this sample may be carry-over from other donors' samples. The specimen was axillary lymph node tissue. The CDR3 sequence: CASRLAPGELFF. The DNA for the CDR3 is TGTGCCAGCAGACTGGCCCCCGGGGAGCTGTTTTTT.